These 6 T cell receptor beta chains share one sample of origin, sequenced in a study of PD-L1 blockade in urothelial cancer. Sample time point: pretreatment peripheral blood. The method was immunoSEQ multiplex PCR; TCRdb's version includes in-frame clones alone and lacks a portion of them. This sample has around 34,000 clones, with approximately 80% found just once. Sequenced here: PBMCs, sampled around atezolizumab (anti-PD-L1) treatment. Every receptor here comes from a man at least 80 years old with urothelial cancer.

J is TRBJ1-2 and V is TRBV28; unclear D gene. With 7 bases removed from V and 1 base from J, the gap between germline ends came to 7 bases. The CDR3 consists of 12 residues. Germline values: CDR1 MDHEN, CDR2 SYDVKM. CDR3 residues: CASTNINYGYTF. The CDR3 nucleotides are TGTGCCAGCACTAATATTAACTATGGCTACACCTTC.

The rearrangement uses TRBV7-8 and TRBJ1-5; D is possibly TRBD1 (5 bases). The V end lost 5 bases, the J end lost 0 bases, and 14 bases lay between the germline ends. The CDR3 runs to 16 residues. Germline loops: CDR1 SGHVS, CDR2 FQNEAQ. CDR3 loop: CASSLRDSNSNQPQHF. CDR3 in DNA: TGTGCCAGCAGCCTCCGGGACTCCAATAGCAATCAGCCCCAGCATTTT.

V is TRBV19 and J is TRBJ1-1; a weak D match, TRBD1 (5 bases). Trimming removed 5 bases at V and 0 bases at J, with 19 bases between. Germline CDR1 reads LNHDA; CDR2 reads SQIVND (reference sequence). The CDR3 has 17 residues. The CDR3 DNA follows: TGTGCCAGTAGTGCAACAGGTGGGTTACTCCTGAACACTGAAGCTTTCTTT. It specifies CASSATGGLLLNTEAFF.

The chain couples TRBV29-1 to TRBJ2-3, with D possibly matching TRBD1 (6 bases). Trimming pared 6 bases from V and 4 bases from J, leaving 20 bases between. CDR3 length: 15 residues. The germline V gene has CDR1 SQVTM and CDR2 ANQGSEA. The CDR3 reads CSVTPQTGRADTQYF. The CDR3 coding sequence is TGCAGCGTCACGCCGCAGACAGGTCGGGCAGATACGCAGTATTTT.

The gene calls are TRBV7-7 and TRBJ2-5; TRBD2 aligns across 8 bases. This CDR3 has 13 amino acids. V shed 8 bases, J shed 5 bases, and the junction held 7 bases outside the gene matches. CDR1 SSHAT and CDR2 FNYEAQ come from the germline V gene (reference sequence). The CDR3 region is CASGWTSSETQYF. CDR3 bases: TGTGCCAGCGGATGGACTAGCAGTGAGACCCAGTACTTC.

The V and J genes are TRBV5-6 and TRBJ1-2; 8 positions match TRBD1. The germline gives CDR1 SGHDT, CDR2 YYEEEE. The junction had 6 bases not matched to a gene; V was cut back by 4 bases and J by 4 bases. The CDR3 consists of 14 residues. CDR3 region: CASSETGVSYGYTF. Here the CDR3 DNA reads TGTGCCAGCAGCGAGACAGGGGTTAGCTATGGCTACACCTTC.